This T cell receptor (beta chain) was profiled in a study of blood T cell repertoires in COVID-19. Germline V lookup: CDR1 SEHNR, CDR2 FQNEAQ (reference sequence). The V gene lost 5 bases and the J gene lost 0 bases, with 4 bases spanning the gap. The CDR3 runs 12 residues. Clones were read by immunoSEQ multiplex PCR, and TCRdb kept only the in-frame ones, dropping some. Of around 300,000 clones in the sample, around 90% were seen once. The sample consisted of PBMCs or T cells enriched from blood (not recorded which). The chain employs TRBV7-9 and TRBJ1-2; D is unclear. This TCR came from a woman in her forties who had recovered from COVID-19. The DNA of the CDR3 is TGTGCCAGCAGCCCAGCTAACTATGGCTACACCTTC. It codes for CASSPANYGYTF.